This T cell receptor beta chain was captured by sequencing in a study of early T cells in non-severe SARS-CoV-2 infection. TCRdb reprocessed the 5' RACE reads with MiXCR, giving one entry per CDR3 protein. The table includes 65,000 to 70,000 distinct CDR3 sequences, roughly 10% detected once. This clonotype showed up just a few times. Trimming took off 4 bases at V and 5 bases at J, with 13 bases between the two ends. This CDR3 comprises 14 residues. Germline V CDR1 and CDR2: SGDLS, YYNGEE. This chain connects TRBV9 to TRBJ1-3; no definite D call. The TCR sequence derives from an adult who was a healthcare worker with PCR-confirmed SARS-CoV-2 infection or an uninfected control (not recorded which). Sequenced material: whole blood. The CDR3 sequence is CASSYTGGRNTIYF. The DNA of the CDR3 is TGTGCCAGCAGCTACACGGGAGGAAGAAACACCATATATTTT.